This TCR beta chain was identified in a study of cytomegalovirus exposure and HLA in healthy donors. Findings and caveats of the study: Later genetic work tied a missense DCLRE1C variant to beta-chain V and J trimming. Some V segments (TRBV6-2 and TRBV6-3 among them) were excluded as indistinguishable. Sequencing depth across donors, presence/absence analyses assumed, was roughly uniform.

This CDR3 region has 15 residues. With V trimmed by 2 bases and J by 6 bases, 3 bases remained unmatched. The germline gives CDR1 SGHAT, CDR2 FQNNGV. Primers included in the PCR were 60 Vbeta and 13 Jbeta primers. Only in-frame clones appear in the TCRdb table, and some are missing; sequencing was by immunoSEQ multiplex PCR. The sample totals fewer than 150,000 clones; its top ten clones hold around 4%. As for this clone: Its specificity is unknown.

The rearrangement uses TRBV11-2 and TRBJ2-1, with TRBD2 identical over 11 bases. Sequencing used PBMCs. The receptor comes from a man younger than 35 in good health and CMV-seronegative. The CDR3 sequence is CASSLYTSGSNEQFF. CDR3 in DNA: TGTGCCAGCAGCTTATATACTAGCGGGAGCAATGAGCAGTTCTTC.